The 28 T cell receptor beta chains below were found in one sample sequenced in a study of patients and donors after allogeneic stem cell transplantation. TCRdb used MiXCR to reprocess the RT-PCR reads, holding one entry per CDR3 protein. The profile shows some 960,000 distinct CDR3 sequences, roughly 18% of them singletons. Specimen: blood, either unsorted or a sorted T cell fraction (not recorded which). These receptors were obtained from a human donor who was either an allogeneic HSCT recipient or a stem cell or donor lymphocyte infusion donor (not recorded which). It is not recorded whose cells these are; they may come from a transplant donor.

A few counts support this clonotype. This chain links TRBV21-1 with TRBJ1-5. TRBV21-1 is a pseudogene segment. The CDR3 runs to 14 residues. CDR3 bases: TGTGCCAGCAGCAAAGTTAAGTTCAATCAGCCCCAGCATTTT. Its protein product is CASSKVKFNQPQHF.

This sequence joins TRBV9 and TRBJ2-7; D call uncertain. This CDR3 has 14 amino acids. Trimming stripped 2 bases from V and 3 bases from J, with 12 bases between. Looked up from germline, CDR1 is SGDLS and CDR2 is YYNGEE. The CDR3 sequence: CASSVSPGRYEQYF. CDR3 in DNA: TGTGCCAGCAGCGTCTCTCCGGGCCGCTACGAGCAGTACTTC.

V is TRBV27 and J is TRBJ1-1, with D possibly matching TRBD1 (5 bases). In germline, CDR1 is MNHEY, CDR2 SMNVEV (reference sequence). V was shortened by 2 bases and J by 7 bases, with 20 bases between the two germline ends. The CDR3 runs to 16 residues. CDR3 DNA sequence: TGTGCCAGCAGTTTAGTTCGCCCCGGGGGGGTCTATGAAGCTTTCTTT. Encoded protein: CASSLVRPGGVYEAFF.

This clonotype was seen only a few times. The V and J genes are TRBV27 and TRBJ2-7; 14 positions agree with TRBD2. V lost 6 bases to trimming and J lost 6 bases; unmatched junction nucleotides: 4. The CDR3 is 14 amino acids. The germline V gene encodes CDR1 MNHEY and CDR2 SMNVEV (reference sequence). The CDR3 is CASSTGLAGGEQYF. The CDR3 nucleotides are TGTGCCAGCAGCACCGGACTAGCGGGAGGCGAGCAGTACTTC.

The V and J genes are TRBV15 and TRBJ2-2; tentative D call: TRBD1 (6 bases). This CDR3 region has 12 residues. The V and J ends lost 8 bases and 5 bases respectively, with 9 bases between them. Germline V gene lookup returns CDR1 LNHNV and CDR2 YYDKDF (reference sequence). The CDR3 DNA reads as TGTGCCACCGCCACAGGGACCGGGGAGCTGTTTTTT. Its protein is CATATGTGELFF.

The chain uses TRBV6-1 and TRBJ2-7, with D possibly TRBD1 on 6 matching bases. Deletions cut 6 bases from V and 3 bases from J, with 12 bases between. Germline V gene sequence: CDR1 MNHNS, CDR2 SASEGT. This CDR3 is built from 13 residues. In nucleotides, the CDR3 is TGTGCCAGCAGCCGGACAGCTTTCTACGAGCAGTACTTC. This codes for CASSRTAFYEQYF.

This clonotype was observed a handful of times. The CDR3 coding sequence is TGTGCCAGCAGTTTGGTGACAGGGAATGAAAAACTGTTTTTT. Amino acids: CASSLVTGNEKLFF. The rearrangement links TRBV27 to TRBJ1-4, with 7 bases matching TRBD1. This CDR3 region has 14 residues. CDR1 MNHEY and CDR2 SMNVEV come from the germline V gene (reference sequence). With 3 bases clipped from V and 5 bases from J, the junction kept 3 bases outside the gene matches.

The chain has TRBV9 and TRBJ1-6; D is perhaps TRBD1 (6 bases). Looked up from germline, CDR1 is SGDLS and CDR2 is YYNGEE. The CDR3 has 19 residues. Trimming stripped 0 bases from V and 9 bases from J, with 25 bases between. CDR3 residues: CASSVVPSGGGAQSSPLHF. As DNA, the CDR3 is TGTGCCAGCAGCGTAGTGCCCTCTGGGGGGGGCGCGCAATCTTCACCCCTCCACTTT. Variable domain in full (rest from reference TRBV9 and TRBJ1-6): DSGVTQTPKHLITATGQRVTLRCSPRSGDLSVYWYQQSLDQGLQFLIQYYNGEERAKGNILERFSAQQFPDLHSELNLSSLELGDSALYFCASSVVPSGGGAQSSPLHFGNGTRLTVT.

This clonotype was counted only a few times. J is TRBJ1-4 and V is TRBV10-3; D is perhaps TRBD1 (5 bases). Germline CDR1 and CDR2: ENHRY and SYGVKD. Trimming took off 6 bases at V and 7 bases at J, with 15 bases between the two ends. This CDR3 is 14 amino acids long. The CDR3 DNA reads TGTGCCATCAGCGCAGGTGGGGCAGCTGAAAAACTGTTTTTT. The encoded protein is CAISAGGAAEKLFF.

The sample holds many counts of this clonotype. V gene TRBV12-3 or TRBV12-4 combines with J gene TRBJ2-7; D possibly corresponds to TRBD2 (6 bases). This CDR3 has 14 amino acids. V dropped 4 bases and J dropped 0 bases, with 10 bases sitting between them. CDR3 loop: CASSSAGSSYEQYF. As DNA, the CDR3 is TGTGCCAGCAGTTCGGCGGGGAGCTCCTACGAGCAGTACTTC.

V usage is TRBV5-1 and J usage is TRBJ2-2; D possibly matches TRBD1 or TRBD2 (5 bases each). The CDR3 spans 10 residues. The germline CDR1 and CDR2 sequences are SGHRS and YFSETQ. V shed 7 bases and J shed 11 bases, with 9 bases lying between them. The CDR3: CASRGNELFF. CDR3 sequence (DNA): TGCGCCAGCCGGGGCAATGAGCTGTTTTTT.

This clonotype occurred many times. The chain has TRBV12-3 or TRBV12-4 and TRBJ2-2, with D tentatively TRBD1 or TRBD2 (5 bases each). The CDR3 length is 18 residues. Trimming shortened V by 7 bases and J by 6 bases, and 27 bases separated the two germline ends. The CDR3 region has the DNA TGTGCCAGCACTATCCGCGACGGGGCCCTTTCGACCCCCGGGGAGCTGTTTTTT. Translating it yields CASTIRDGALSTPGELFF.

This clonotype was seen only a few times. The chain employs TRBV18 and TRBJ1-5, with D perhaps matching TRBD1 (5 bases). The ends were cut back, 2 bases at V and 0 bases at J, with 14 bases in the middle. Per the germline V gene, CDR1 is KGHSH and CDR2 is LQKENI. The CDR3 runs 17 residues. CDR3 DNA sequence: TGTGCCAGCTCACCAAGGACGGGGGACTATAGCAATCAGCCCCAGCATTTT. Protein: CASSPRTGDYSNQPQHF. Using reference TRBV18 and TRBJ1-5 for the parts outside the CDR3, the full variable domain is NAGVMQNPRHLVRRRGQEARLRCSPMKGHSHVYWYRQLPEEGLKFMVYLQKENIIDESGMPKERFSAEFPKEGPSILRIQQVVRGDSAAYFCASSPRTGDYSNQPQHFGDGTRLSIL.

This clonotype has a handful of counts. V gene TRBV5-1 combines with J gene TRBJ1-6; 8 bases are shared with TRBD1. Looked up from germline, CDR1 is SGHRS and CDR2 is YFSETQ. The CDR3 spans 16 residues. V was clipped by 4 bases and J by 9 bases; unmatched bases: 12. The CDR3 is CASSDRTGISGSPLHF. CDR3 nucleotides: TGCGCCAGCAGCGATCGGACAGGGATAAGCGGTTCACCCCTCCACTTT. The full variable domain, its missing parts supplied by reference TRBV5-1 and TRBJ1-6, is KAGVTQTPRYLIKTRGQQVTLSCSPISGHRSVSWYQQTPGQGLQFLFEYFSETQRNKGNFPGRFSGRQFSNSRSEMNVSTLELGDSALYLCASSDRTGISGSPLHFGNGTRLTVT.

V usage is TRBV7-3 and J usage is TRBJ2-1; D unclear. Trimming pared 0 bases from V and 5 bases from J, leaving 8 bases between. The CDR3 covers 14 residues. Looked up from germline, CDR1 is SGHTA and CDR2 is FQGTGA. Here the CDR3 DNA reads TGTGCCAGCAGCTTAACGTCCCTGAACAATGAGCAGTTCTTC. Its translation: CASSLTSLNNEQFF.

This clonotype came up once. The V call is TRBV7-6, the J call TRBJ1-1; D not certain. The V and J ends lost 4 bases and 0 bases respectively, with 18 bases between them. Germline V gives CDR1 SGHVS, CDR2 FNYEAQ. This CDR3 comprises 17 residues. Here the CDR3 DNA reads TGTGCCAGCAGCTCCCAGTTGCGGGGTGGAATGAACACTGAAGCTTTCTTT. Protein product: CASSSQLRGGMNTEAFF.

This rearrangement joins TRBV7-9 to TRBJ1-1, with a possible D match to TRBD1 (5 bases). In germline, CDR1 is SEHNR, CDR2 FQNEAQ (reference sequence). This CDR3 comprises 14 residues. Trimming removed 0 bases from V and 7 bases from J, with 12 bases in between. CDR3 bases: TGTGCCAGCAGCTTAGCTAAGGGGACGAGTGAAGCTTTCTTT. Translating it yields CASSLAKGTSEAFF.

This clonotype appeared once. The chain has TRBV29-1 and TRBJ2-7; D may be TRBD2 (6 bases). Germline values: CDR1 SQVTM, CDR2 ANQGSEA. The CDR3 spans 12 residues. V gave up 4 bases and J gave up 2 bases, with 9 bases separating them. As DNA, the CDR3 is TGCAGCGTTGGCGGGGCCCCCTACGAGCAGTACTTC. This codes for CSVGGAPYEQYF.

This clonotype was seen more than once but under ten times. V is TRBV10-3 and J is TRBJ2-1; 12 bases are shared with TRBD2. Germline V CDR1 and CDR2: ENHRY, SYGVKD. V was clipped by 4 bases and J by 0 bases; unmatched bases: 7. The CDR3 is made up of 18 amino acids. The CDR3 loop is CAISVETSGSPSYNEQFF. As DNA, the CDR3 is TGTGCCATCAGTGTTGAGACTAGCGGGAGTCCCTCCTACAATGAGCAGTTCTTC.

The chain is built from TRBV12-3 or TRBV12-4 and TRBJ2-1, with 10 nucleotides matching TRBD2. V was pared by 2 bases and J by 4 bases, with 5 bases of the junction left unmatched. The CDR3 sequence is 16 residues long. CDR3 DNA sequence: TGTGCCAGCAGTTTACCACTAGCGGGATATTACAATGAGCAGTTCTTC. Protein sequence: CASSLPLAGYYNEQFF.

This clonotype was recorded a few times. The chain couples TRBV6-2 or TRBV6-3 to TRBJ1-1; D uncertain. V dropped 2 bases and J dropped 3 bases, with 10 bases sitting between them. Germline CDR1 MNHEY, CDR2 SVGEGT. This CDR3 contains 14 residues. As DNA, the CDR3 is TGTGCCAGCAGTTACCTAATAGGGTACACTGAAGCTTTCTTT. It yields the protein CASSYLIGYTEAFF.

This clonotype turned up a few times. Written as DNA, the CDR3 is TGTGCCAGCAGCCCGAGGGGGAGACGGGTGGATACGCAGTATTTT. It codes for CASSPRGRRVDTQYF. The chain carries TRBV3-1 and TRBJ2-3; tentative D call: TRBD1 (6 bases). V lost 4 bases and J 6 bases, leaving 17 bases between the germline ends. CDR3 length: 15 amino acids. Germline V gene sequence: CDR1 LGHDT, CDR2 YNNKEL (reference sequence).

The V gene is TRBV3-1, the J gene TRBJ2-2; TRBD2 matches at 8 bases. Germline values: CDR1 LGHDT, CDR2 YNNKEL (reference sequence). V shed 3 bases, J shed 4 bases, and the junction held 7 bases outside the gene matches. The CDR3 consists of 16 residues. The CDR3 is CASSQGLVPSTGELFF. The CDR3 DNA follows: TGTGCCAGCAGCCAGGGACTAGTCCCCAGCACCGGGGAGCTGTTTTTT. Looking up the rest from reference TRBV3-1 and TRBJ2-2 gives the full variable domain: DTAVSQTPKYLVTQMGNDKSIKCEQNLGHDTMYWYKQDSKKFLKIMFSYNNKELIINETVPNRFSPKSPDKAHLNLHINSLELGDSAVYFCASSQGLVPSTGELFFGEGSRLTVL.

CDR3 protein: CASSLIPQGKTEAFF. The DNA for the CDR3 is TGTGCCAGCAGTTTAATCCCCCAGGGGAAAACTGAAGCTTTCTTT. This chain connects TRBV27 to TRBJ1-1, with D perhaps matching TRBD1 (6 bases). The CDR3 is 15 residues long. V shed 2 bases and J shed 5 bases, with 15 bases lying between them. The germline gives CDR1 MNHEY, CDR2 SMNVEV (reference sequence).

This clonotype has a handful of counts. This rearrangement joins TRBV9 to TRBJ1-3; TRBD1 is a possible D gene (5 bases). The CDR3 is made up of 15 amino acids. Germline V gene lookup returns CDR1 SGDLS and CDR2 YYNGEE. V lost 5 bases and J 0 bases, leaving 12 bases between the germline ends. The CDR3 loop is CASSEGDFSGNTIYF. CDR3 nucleotides: TGTGCCAGCAGTGAAGGGGACTTCTCTGGAAACACCATATATTTT.

This clonotype was recorded a few times. This sequence joins TRBV4-1 and TRBJ2-7; D may match TRBD1 or TRBD2 (5 bases each). This CDR3 spans 13 amino acids. The germline gives CDR1 MGHRA, CDR2 YSYEKL. Trimming cost V 4 bases and J 6 bases, with 13 bases left between them. The CDR3 region has the DNA TGCGCCAGCAGCCTATCCGGGGCAAGCGAGCAGTACTTC. Translation gives CASSLSGASEQYF.

This clonotype was seen only a few times. The V call is TRBV14, the J call TRBJ2-7, with D unclear. Germline CDR1 is SGHDN and CDR2 is FVKESK. The V end lost 0 bases, the J end lost 6 bases, and 15 bases lay between the germline ends. The CDR3 sequence is 15 residues long. This CDR3 is CASSQDLRILGEQYF. The CDR3 DNA reads as TGTGCCAGCAGCCAAGATTTGCGGATTTTGGGCGAGCAGTACTTC.

This clonotype was detected a few times. This rearrangement joins TRBV4-2 to TRBJ2-3, with a possible D match to TRBD2 (5 bases). The V and J ends lost 0 bases and 4 bases respectively, with 11 bases between them. Germline CDR1 is LGHNA and CDR2 is YNFKEQ. CDR3 length: 15 residues. The CDR3 sequence: CASSQEMGDPDTQYF. CDR3 DNA sequence: TGTGCCAGCAGCCAAGAAATGGGAGATCCAGATACGCAGTATTTT.